A selection of T cell receptor beta chains follows, all from one sample in a study of control samples from healthy donors and cancer patients. TCRdb's table, derived via immunoSEQ multiplex PCR, lists solely in-frame clones and lacks some. The sample contains 60,000 to 70,000 clones, 65% to 90% of which appear only once. The sample consisted of blood. The receptors here all came from a man aged 35 to 55 in good health. The CDR3 runs from the conserved cysteine through the conserved F or W. A D gene is named only where the DNA matches it firmly. Some rows have no size entry. The others give once, few or many, or a class for an expanded clone.

d_gene: -
abundance: once
v_gene: TRBV3-1/TRBV3-2
j_gene: TRBJ2-2
CDR3nt: TGTGCCAGCAGCCAAGACCCTGGTAGTCAAGGGGAGCTGTTTTTT
CDR3aa: CASSQDPGSQGELFF

d_gene: -
abundance: -
v_gene: TRBV7-2
j_gene: TRBJ2-3
CDR3nt: TGTGCCAGCAGCTTAGGCAGGGAAGTAGGTACGCAGTATTTT
CDR3aa: CASSLGREVGTQYF

d_gene: -
abundance: once
v_gene: TRBV5-6
j_gene: TRBJ2-1
CDR3nt: TGTGCCAGCAGCTTGACGGGGATGGAGTTCTTC
CDR3aa: CASSLTGMEFF

d_gene: -
abundance: -
v_gene: TRBV4-1
j_gene: TRBJ2-1
CDR3nt: TGCGCCAGCAGCCAACAGACGGGGGGCTGGGGACAGTTCTTC
CDR3aa: CASSQQTGGWGQFF

d_gene: -
abundance: once
v_gene: TRBV19
j_gene: TRBJ1-4
CDR3nt: TGTGCCAGTAGTATCGGGGGTGGTGGTGAAAAACTGTTTTTT
CDR3aa: CASSIGGGGEKLFF

d_gene: -
abundance: once
v_gene: TRBV10-3
j_gene: TRBJ1-1
CDR3nt: TGTGCCACAACTAAGGACTCGATTATCATGAACACTGAAGCTTTCTTT
CDR3aa: CATTKDSIIMNTEAFF

d_gene: -
abundance: -
v_gene: TRBV10-3
j_gene: TRBJ1-4
CDR3nt: TGTGCCATCAGTGAGCAGGGAGGAACTAATGAAAAACTGTTTTTT
CDR3aa: CAISEQGGTNEKLFF

d_gene: TRBD2
abundance: -
v_gene: TRBV10-3
j_gene: TRBJ2-3
CDR3nt: TGTGCCTTCTCGGGGGGGCGCGGAGATACGCAGTATTTT
CDR3aa: CAFSGGRGDTQYF

d_gene: -
abundance: -
v_gene: TRBV5-4
j_gene: TRBJ2-4
CDR3nt: TGTGCCAGCAGCTTGATTGGGGGCATTCAGTACTTC
CDR3aa: CASSLIGGIQYF

d_gene: TRBD2
abundance: -
v_gene: TRBV5-4
j_gene: TRBJ2-1
CDR3nt: TGTGCCAGCAGACGTATTAGCGGGAGGTACAATGAGCAGTTCTTC
CDR3aa: CASRRISGRYNEQFF

d_gene: TRBD1
abundance: -
v_gene: TRBV7-6
j_gene: TRBJ1-6
CDR3nt: TGTGCCAGCAGCGGGACAGGCGAGGGACCCCTCCACTTT
CDR3aa: CASSGTGEGPLHF

d_gene: -
abundance: -
v_gene: TRBV6-5
j_gene: TRBJ1-2
CDR3nt: TGTGCCGCCCGATCGACCCAAATCTATGGCTACACCTTC
CDR3aa: CAARSTQIYGYTF

d_gene: TRBD1
abundance: -
v_gene: TRBV7-6
j_gene: TRBJ2-7
CDR3nt: TGTGCCAGCAGCTTAGGGACAGGGTACGAGCAGTACTTC
CDR3aa: CASSLGTGYEQYF

d_gene: TRBD1
abundance: -
v_gene: TRBV11-1
j_gene: TRBJ2-1
CDR3nt: TGTGCCAGCAGCTTAGCCGGCCAGGGGGCGGTGAATGAGCAGTTCTTC
CDR3aa: CASSLAGQGAVNEQFF

d_gene: TRBD1
abundance: once
v_gene: TRBV7-8
j_gene: TRBJ2-2
CDR3nt: TGTGCCAGCAGCCTAAAGAACACAGGGGCCGTGAACACCGGGGAGCTGTTTTTT
CDR3aa: CASSLKNTGAVNTGELFF

d_gene: -
abundance: -
v_gene: TRBV21-1
j_gene: TRBJ2-7
CDR3nt: TGTGCCAGCAGCAAATTGCACGATCTAGCGGGAGTCCGCTACGAGCAGTACTTC
CDR3aa: CASSKLHDLAGVRYEQYF

d_gene: TRBD1
abundance: -
v_gene: TRBV7-3
j_gene: TRBJ2-1
CDR3nt: TGTGCCAGCAGCCCAGGGGACAGGGGATACAATGAGCAGTTCTTC
CDR3aa: CASSPGDRGYNEQFF

d_gene: TRBD1
abundance: once
v_gene: TRBV11-3
j_gene: TRBJ1-1
CDR3nt: TGTGCCAGCAGCCCGAGGACAGGGCGGGACACTGAAGCTTTCTTT
CDR3aa: CASSPRTGRDTEAFF

d_gene: TRBD1
abundance: -
v_gene: TRBV4-3
j_gene: TRBJ2-5
CDR3nt: TGCGCCAGCAGCCAAGGGGACAGGGGTTTGGAGACCCAGTACTTC
CDR3aa: CASSQGDRGLETQYF

d_gene: -
abundance: -
v_gene: TRBV10-3
j_gene: TRBJ1-1
CDR3nt: TGTGCCATCAGTGAGTCGTTGCAGGGTATCGAAGCTTTCTTT
CDR3aa: CAISESLQGIEAFF

d_gene: -
abundance: -
v_gene: TRBV29-1
j_gene: TRBJ1-3
CDR3nt: TGCAGCGTTGAAAACGGCCAGGAGGTATATTTT
CDR3aa: CSVENGQEVYF

d_gene: TRBD1
abundance: -
v_gene: TRBV10-3
j_gene: TRBJ1-1
CDR3nt: TGTGCCACCACCGGGACAGCCAACACTGAAGCTTTCTTT
CDR3aa: CATTGTANTEAFF

d_gene: -
abundance: -
v_gene: TRBV29-1
j_gene: TRBJ2-7
CDR3nt: TGCAGCGTTGATTCGGACAAGGGCATCTACGAGCAGTACTTC
CDR3aa: CSVDSDKGIYEQYF

d_gene: -
abundance: -
v_gene: TRBV18
j_gene: TRBJ1-3
CDR3nt: TGTGCCAGCTCACCATCCCTTGGCACAGTCCAGGGAAACACCATATATTTT
CDR3aa: CASSPSLGTVQGNTIYF

d_gene: -
abundance: -
v_gene: TRBV28
j_gene: TRBJ1-1
CDR3nt: TGTGCCAGCAGTCCGGGACCACTTATGAACACTGAAGCTTTCTTT
CDR3aa: CASSPGPLMNTEAFF

d_gene: TRBD2
abundance: few
v_gene: TRBV6-4
j_gene: TRBJ2-1
CDR3nt: TGTGCCAGCAGTAGGACTAGCGGGGACTACAATGAGCAGTTCTTC
CDR3aa: CASSRTSGDYNEQFF

d_gene: -
abundance: -
v_gene: TRBV5-4
j_gene: TRBJ2-3
CDR3nt: TGTGCCAGCGCGTGGAGAAGCACAGATACGCAGTATTTT
CDR3aa: CASAWRSTDTQYF

d_gene: -
abundance: -
v_gene: TRBV11-3
j_gene: TRBJ2-2
CDR3nt: TGTGCCAGCAGCTTAAGCAGGGGAAAGAACACCGGGGAGCTGTTTTTT
CDR3aa: CASSLSRGKNTGELFF

d_gene: -
abundance: -
v_gene: TRBV28
j_gene: TRBJ2-7
CDR3nt: TGTGCCAGCAGGACGGAGCCCTACGAGCAGTACTTC
CDR3aa: CASRTEPYEQYF

d_gene: -
abundance: once
v_gene: TRBV12-3/TRBV12-4
j_gene: TRBJ2-5
CDR3nt: TGTGCCAGCAGTAAACGACAGAGGGAGACCCAGTACTTC
CDR3aa: CASSKRQRETQYF

d_gene: -
abundance: -
v_gene: TRBV27
j_gene: TRBJ1-1
CDR3nt: TGTGCCAGCAGTTTCAGCGGTTCCACTGAAGCTTTCTTT
CDR3aa: CASSFSGSTEAFF

d_gene: -
abundance: -
v_gene: TRBV28
j_gene: TRBJ1-4
CDR3nt: TGTGCCAGCAGTTTACCGGGGGCGCAGAGTCGGGAAAAACTGTTTTTT
CDR3aa: CASSLPGAQSREKLFF